This entry features one T cell receptor beta chain sequence. The table came from immunoSEQ multiplex PCR; TCRdb's copy has only in-frame clones and leaves some out. This table has 25,000 to 30,000 clones, 75% to 90% appearing once. Germline V gene sequence: CDR1 SGHDT, CDR2 YYEEEE. Trimming cost V 4 bases and J 4 bases; bases outside gene matches: 6. The CDR3 covers 14 residues. Autoimmune disease history or systemic immunosuppression meant exclusion. This specimen belongs to a study of OX40 agonist ivuxolimab in advanced cancers. Study-level information: Earlier treatment with anti-PD-1, anti-PD-L1 or anti-CTLA-4 was permitted, and less than 50% had received some. In three patients, partial responses were observed, one with hepatocellular carcinoma and two with cutaneous melanoma.

This TCR came from an adult with an advanced solid tumor such as melanoma, head and neck, liver or kidney cancer. This specimen was CD4+ or CD8+ T cells sorted from blood, taken in a trial of the OX40 agonist ivuxolimab. The chain carries TRBV5-6 and TRBJ1-2; the match to TRBD1 covers 8 bases. The CDR3 is CASSPQGGGYGYTF. DNA for the CDR3: TGTGCCAGCAGCCCACAGGGGGGTGGCTATGGCTACACCTTC.